This passage covers 32 T cell receptor beta chains from one sample sequenced in a study of T cell repertoires in cytomegalovirus infection. TCRdb independently ran MiXCR on the reads; one entry per CDR3 protein. Of hundreds of thousands of distinct CDR3 sequences detected, around a third appear once; the ten largest clones hold around a sixth. The antigens these receptors bind are not known. The sequences come from cultured PBMCs, collected from culture after CMV antigen stimulation. Receptors originate from a human donor in good health (CMV status not recorded). Some clones in this sample may be carry-over from other donors' samples.

The CDR3 DNA reads TGTGCCAGCAGCGACGGTTGGGGTTACAATGAGCAGTTCTTC. Its translation is CASSDGWGYNEQFF. This chain links TRBV5-6 with TRBJ2-1; D uncertain. CDR1 and CDR2 (germline): SGHDT, YYEEEE. CDR3 size: 14 residues. V was pared by 4 bases and J by 4 bases, with 12 bases between.

The rearrangement joins TRBV10-3 to TRBJ2-1, with 9 bases aligning to TRBD1. There are 14 residues in the CDR3. J was trimmed by 7 bases and V by 3 bases; bases with no gene match: 4. Germline V gene lookup returns CDR1 ENHRY and CDR2 SYGVKD. The CDR3 bases are TGTGCCATCAGTGACGGGACAGGGACAAATGAGCAGTTCTTC. As protein: CAISDGTGTNEQFF.

J is TRBJ2-1 and V is TRBV6-2 or TRBV6-3; 7 bases fit TRBD2. The V segment lost 6 bases and the J segment 6 bases; nucleotides outside the gene matches: 5. Germline V CDR1 and CDR2: MNHEY, SVGEGT. This CDR3 has 13 amino acids. The CDR3 DNA follows: TGTGCCAGCAGACGGACTAGTGTCAATGAGCAGTTCTTC. It codes for CASRRTSVNEQFF.

The chain recombines TRBV27 with TRBJ2-3, with 8 bases aligning to TRBD2. The CDR3 has 15 residues. J gave up 5 bases and V 6 bases, and 10 bases lay outside the gene matches. Germline CDR1 reads MNHEY; CDR2 reads SMNVEV (reference sequence). Written as DNA, the CDR3 is TGTGCCAGCAGGGCGGGAGGCACCGGGGTAGATACGCAGTATTTT. Encoded protein: CASRAGGTGVDTQYF.

This chain uses TRBV6-6 with TRBJ2-7; the D gene is possibly TRBD1 (5 bases). Looked up from germline, CDR1 is MNHNY and CDR2 is SVGAGI (reference sequence). Trimming pared 2 bases from V and 4 bases from J, leaving 9 bases between. The CDR3 contains 13 residues. The DNA of the CDR3 is TGTGCCAGCAGTTACAGGAAGGGGTACGAGCAGTACGTC. Encoded protein: CASSYRKGYEQYV.

This chain links TRBV6-2 or TRBV6-3 with TRBJ2-7, with unresolved D. The V end was cut by 5 bases, the J end by 0 bases, with 8 bases between. Per the germline V gene, CDR1 is MNHEY and CDR2 is SVGEGT. The CDR3 is 13 residues long. The CDR3 loop reads CASSDMSSYEQYF. The CDR3 DNA is TGTGCCAGCAGTGATATGAGCTCCTACGAGCAGTACTTC.

This clonotype has a handful of counts. The chain carries TRBV6-2 or TRBV6-3 and TRBJ2-1; 7 nucleotides match TRBD1. The CDR3 has 17 residues. Germline CDR1 reads MNHEY; CDR2 reads SVGEGT. V shed 7 bases, J shed 2 bases, and the junction held 14 bases outside the gene matches. CDR3 loop: CASNPLADREPYNEQFF. The CDR3 coding sequence is TGTGCCAGCAATCCCCTGGCCGACAGGGAACCCTACAATGAGCAGTTCTTC.

The rearrangement links TRBV6-4 to TRBJ2-7; TRBD1 is a possible D gene (5 bases). Deletions cut 9 bases from V and 4 bases from J, with 13 bases between. This CDR3 region has 12 residues. Germline loops: CDR1 MRHNA, CDR2 SNTAGT. The CDR3 sequence: CARDTKIYEQYV. The CDR3 DNA follows: TGTGCCAGGGACACAAAGATATACGAGCAGTACGTC.

J is TRBJ2-5 and V is TRBV5-4, with D possibly matching TRBD1 (6 bases). Trimming shortened V by 3 bases and J by 4 bases, and 13 bases separated the two germline ends. This CDR3 contains 14 residues. Germline loops: CDR1 SGHNT, CDR2 YYREEE (reference sequence). The CDR3 nucleotides read TGTGCCAGCAGCTACCAGGGGTCGATAGAGACCCAGTACTTC. Translation: CASSYQGSIETQYF.

The chain carries TRBV6-1 and TRBJ2-1; weak D call: TRBD2 (5 bases). V gave up 0 bases and J gave up 7 bases, with 10 bases separating them. CDR1 is MNHNS, CDR2 SASEGT, per germline. The CDR3 is 14 amino acids. CDR3: CASSEALTGNEQFF. The CDR3 bases are TGTGCCAGCAGTGAAGCTCTTACGGGGAATGAGCAGTTCTTC.

The chain combines TRBV29-1 with TRBJ1-6; D is ambiguous. This CDR3 region has 15 residues. The germline CDR1 and CDR2 sequences are SQVTM and ANQGSEA. The germline V and J ends were trimmed by 5 bases and 7 bases, with 18 bases remaining between them. This chain's CDR3 is CSVRATAGNNSPLHF. The CDR3 bases are TGCAGCGTTAGGGCGACTGCGGGAAACAATTCACCCCTCCACTTT.

This clonotype came up a few times. The J gene is TRBJ1-1, the V gene TRBV5-4; D call uncertain. Trimming removed 4 bases at V and 1 base at J, with 8 bases between. Germline V gene lookup returns CDR1 SGHNT and CDR2 YYREEE (reference sequence). The CDR3 is 13 amino acids. The CDR3: CASSDQKNTEAFF. The CDR3, as DNA: TGTGCCAGCAGCGACCAGAAGAACACTGAAGCTTTCTTT.

The chain recombines TRBV27 with TRBJ2-5, with no clear D. CDR1 and CDR2 (germline): MNHEY, SMNVEV (reference sequence). The CDR3 extends over 13 amino acids. Trimming stripped 1 base from V and 0 bases from J, with 3 bases between. The CDR3 coding sequence is TGTGCCAGCAGTTTATTGTACCAAGAGACCCAGTACTTC. Translation: CASSLLYQETQYF.

This clonotype was seen a handful of times. The V call is TRBV20-1, the J call TRBJ2-1; possibly TRBD1 for D (5 bases). CDR1 DFQATT and CDR2 SNEGSKA come from the germline V gene (reference sequence). This CDR3 has 15 amino acids. V lost 0 bases to trimming and J lost 0 bases, with 9 bases between them. This CDR3 reads CSARDQGSSYNEQFF. As DNA, the CDR3 is TGCAGTGCTAGAGATCAGGGTAGCTCCTACAATGAGCAGTTCTTC.

This clonotype was detected ten times or more. The chain is built from TRBV7-2 and TRBJ2-2, with 9 bases matching TRBD1. Germline CDR1 reads SGHTA; CDR2 reads FQGNSA. Unmatched junction bases numbered 7, after V lost 4 bases and J lost 1 base. The CDR3 length is 17 residues. CDR3 residues: CASSYSMGQGNTGELFF. In DNA, the CDR3 is TGTGCCAGCAGCTATAGCATGGGACAGGGGAACACCGGGGAGCTGTTTTTT.

This clonotype was found many times. The chain joins TRBV7-2 to TRBJ1-1; D remains ambiguous. This CDR3 spans 13 amino acids. Trimming removed 5 bases at V and 0 bases at J, with 7 bases between. CDR1 SGHTA and CDR2 FQGNSA come from the germline V gene. CDR3 residues: CASSPHMNTEAFF. Here the CDR3 DNA reads TGTGCCAGCAGCCCACACATGAACACTGAAGCTTTCTTT.

This clonotype was recorded many times. This chain connects TRBV28 to TRBJ1-4; 7 nucleotides agree with TRBD1. This CDR3 is 14 amino acids long. Germline V gene data show CDR1 as MDHEN and CDR2 as SYDVKM. V dropped 4 bases and J dropped 7; count of bases not matched to a gene: 6. The CDR3 sequence is CASSSPGGFEKLFF. The CDR3 DNA is TGTGCCAGCAGTTCCCCAGGGGGATTTGAAAAACTGTTTTTT. Supplemented by reference TRBV28 and TRBJ1-4, the full variable domain reads DVKVTQSSRYLVKRTGEKVFLECVQDMDHENMFWYRQDPGLGLRLIYFSYDVKMKEKGDIPEGYSVSREKKERFSLILESASTNQTSMYLCASSSPGGFEKLFFGSGTQLSVL.

The V gene is TRBV13, the J gene TRBJ2-1; TRBD1 is a possible D gene (6 bases). CDR3 length equals 13 residues. Between the trimmed V and J ends, which lost 1 base and 9 bases, there was a span of 10 bases. Germline CDR1 and CDR2: PRHDT and FYEKMQ (reference sequence). The CDR3 sequence: CASSLDVQGEQFF. In DNA form, the CDR3 reads TGTGCCAGCAGCTTAGATGTACAGGGTGAGCAGTTCTTC.

This clonotype was counted many times. The chain is built from TRBV28 and TRBJ2-7, with 8 bases fitting TRBD1. The CDR3 extends over 14 amino acids. Germline lookup yields CDR1 MDHEN and CDR2 SYDVKM. V trimming: 6 bases; J trimming: 5 bases; junction bases outside the gene matches: 9. CDR3 DNA: TGTGCCAGCAGACCGGACAGGGTTATGAACGAGCAGTACGTC. As protein: CASRPDRVMNEQYV.

The CDR3 spells CASSVVPTPLRNTQYF. CDR3 DNA: TGTGCCAGCAGCGTAGTCCCCACTCCATTGAGAAATACGCAGTATTTT. This chain connects TRBV9 to TRBJ2-3, with unresolved D. Per germline, CDR1 SGDLS and CDR2 YYNGEE. The CDR3 spans 16 residues. V lost 0 bases and J 7 bases, leaving 18 bases between the germline ends.

Many counts were recorded for this clonotype. The chain is built from TRBV6-5 and TRBJ1-2; the D gene is possibly TRBD1 (5 bases). The CDR3 loop spans 14 amino acids. Looked up from germline, CDR1 is MNHEY and CDR2 is SVGAGI. The V gene lost 2 bases and the J gene lost 0 bases, with 7 bases spanning the gap. The CDR3 DNA sequence: TGTGCCAGCAGTTACGACAGAGCTAACTATGGCTACACCTTC. Its translation: CASSYDRANYGYTF.

This rearrangement joins TRBV19 to TRBJ2-5, with D tentatively TRBD2 (5 bases). Trimming shortened V by 4 bases and J by 5 bases, and 11 bases separated the two germline ends. Per germline, CDR1 LNHDA and CDR2 SQIVND (reference sequence). There are 13 residues in the CDR3. This chain's CDR3 is CASSNPWRETQYF. Written as DNA, the CDR3 is TGTGCCAGTAGTAACCCGTGGAGGGAGACCCAGTACTTC. Full variable domain (outside the CDR3, taken from reference TRBV19 and TRBJ2-5): DGGITQSPKYLFRKEGQNVTLSCEQNLNHDAMYWYRQDPGQGLRLIYYSQIVNDFQKGDIAEGYSVSREKKESFPLTVTSAQKNPTAFYLCASSNPWRETQYFGPGTRLLVL.

This chain joins TRBV7-8 and TRBJ2-5; D uncertain. Per germline, CDR1 SGHVS and CDR2 FQNEAQ. CDR3 length: 13 residues. V dropped 5 bases and J dropped 2 bases, with 9 bases sitting between them. This CDR3 is CASSLEHQETQYF. The DNA for the CDR3 is TGTGCCAGCAGCCTAGAACATCAAGAGACCCAGTACTTC. Full variable domain (rest looked up from reference TRBV7-8 and TRBJ2-5): GAGVSQSPRYKVAKRGQDVALRCDPISGHVSLFWYQQALGQGPEFLTYFQNEAQLDKSGLPSDRFFAERPEGSVSTLKIQRTQQEDSAVYLCASSLEHQETQYFGPGTRLLVL.

This clonotype showed up many times. V is TRBV7-2 and J is TRBJ2-1; tentatively, D is TRBD2 (5 bases). The CDR3 is 13 amino acids. Looked up from germline, CDR1 is SGHTA and CDR2 is FQGNSA. V was pared by 3 bases and J by 4 bases, with 7 bases between. CDR3 DNA sequence: TGTGCCAGCAGCTTCAAGCGGTACAATGAGCAGTTCTTC. Its translation: CASSFKRYNEQFF.

This clonotype appeared a few times. The genes are TRBV5-4 and TRBJ1-1, with a possible D match to TRBD1 (6 bases). Germline V lookup: CDR1 SGHNT, CDR2 YYREEE (reference sequence). The CDR3 contains 15 residues. V was shortened by 4 bases and J by 1 base, with 14 bases between the two germline ends. DNA of the CDR3: TGTGCCAGCAGCCGCCAGGGGACCGCGAACACTGAAGCTTTCTTT. It translates to CASSRQGTANTEAFF.

The table lists this clonotype with a few counts. The gene calls are TRBV7-2 and TRBJ1-2; 8 nucleotides match TRBD1. CDR3 length equals 15 residues. The germline gives CDR1 SGHTA, CDR2 FQGNSA. V was pared by 5 bases and J by 1 base, with 6 bases of the junction left unmatched. CDR3 loop: CASSPGGGHNYGYTF. The CDR3, as DNA: TGTGCCAGCAGCCCAGGGGGCGGTCATAACTATGGCTACACCTTC.

This chain connects TRBV20-1 to TRBJ2-1, with TRBD2 matching over 9 bases. This CDR3 comprises 14 residues. Per germline, CDR1 DFQATT and CDR2 SNEGSKA (reference sequence). The J segment lost 7 bases and the V segment lost 6 bases, leaving 10 bases of the junction unmatched. CDR3 nucleotide sequence: TGCAGTGCCGGCGGGAGGGCCGCCTTGAATGAGCAGTTCTTC. It specifies CSAGGRAALNEQFF.

This clonotype has a count of ten or more. Mismatch with germline at one junction end may stem from a read error. The V and J genes are TRBV7-2 and TRBJ2-3; TRBD1 matches at 7 bases. CDR3 size: 15 residues. CDR1 is SGHTA and CDR2 is FQGNSA in the germline V gene. Here the CDR3 DNA reads TGTGCCAGCAGTTTAGGGGGCTACACCACAGATACGCAGTATTTT. Amino acids: CASSLGGYTTDTQYF.

This chain uses TRBV28 with TRBJ1-4, with no clear D. The V gene lost 8 bases and the J gene lost 11 bases, with 12 bases spanning the gap. CDR3 length equals 11 residues. CDR1 MDHEN and CDR2 SYDVKM come from the germline V gene. The CDR3 sequence: CASGNGRKLFF. The CDR3 DNA reads as TGTGCCAGCGGAAACGGACGGAAACTGTTTTTT.

The V gene is TRBV7-2, the J gene TRBJ1-5, with TRBD1 identical over 7 bases. Germline-derived CDR1 and CDR2 are SGHTA and FQGNSA. The J segment lost 2 bases and the V segment lost 6 bases, leaving 4 bases of the junction unmatched. This CDR3 comprises 14 residues. For the CDR3, the DNA is TGTGCCAGCAGACGAGGACAGGGCAATCAGCCCCAGCATTTT. Encoded protein: CASRRGQGNQPQHF.

The V gene is TRBV27, the J gene TRBJ1-1, with D tentatively TRBD1 (6 bases). CDR1 is MNHEY, CDR2 SMNVEV, per germline (reference sequence). Trimming cost V 9 bases and J 0 bases, with 14 bases left between them. The CDR3 spans 14 residues. CDR3 protein: CASNPGDLNTEAFF. DNA for the CDR3: TGTGCCAGTAATCCAGGGGATTTGAACACTGAAGCTTTCTTT.

The chain combines TRBV11-2 with TRBJ2-5; D is possibly TRBD1 or TRBD2 (5 bases each). The germline gives CDR1 SGHAT, CDR2 FQNNGV. The V end was cut by 5 bases, the J end by 6 bases, with 16 bases between. This CDR3 is built from 14 residues. CDR3 DNA sequence: TGTGCCAGCAGCCCAGGGCGAGGGTCGCAGACCCAGTACTTC. It specifies CASSPGRGSQTQYF.